These T cell receptor beta chains were read from a single sample in a study of persistence of HIV-infected CD4 T cells. Only in-frame clones appear in the TCRdb table, and some are missing; sequencing was by immunoSEQ multiplex PCR. Of roughly 35,000 clones in the sample, approximately 85% were seen once. Their antigen targets remain unknown. Sequences were derived from cultured CD4+ T cells from PBMCs, sampled from a patient who received antiretroviral therapy. These receptors all come from an adult with HIV. The donor label of this sample is uncertain. CDR3s include the opening cysteine and the closing phenylalanine or tryptophan. Fields, in order: J gene, V gene, CDR3 protein.

TRBJ2-3,TRBV2,CASRKGLAGRSDTQYF
TRBJ2-2,TRBV7-3,CASSSLAGQLNTGELFF
TRBJ2-1,TRBV7-9,CASSARTALYNEQFF
TRBJ2-2,TRBV30,CAWNSGTVTGELFF
TRBJ2-5,TRBV5-4,CASSPGTSGEGETQYF
TRBJ2-1,TRBV24-1,CATSDLKSDTYNEQFF
TRBJ2-7,TRBV27,CASSPSGTETAYEQYF
TRBJ2-2,TRBV21-1,CASSKCTPWVAGDPTNTGELFF
TRBJ1-4,TRBV5-1,CASSSEANEKLFF
TRBJ1-4,TRBV5-1,CASSPDRNSQKLFF
TRBJ2-1,TRBV7-6,CASSLEGARGDEQFF
TRBJ2-3,TRBV29-1,CSAADKGGDTQYF
TRBJ2-2,TRBV5-4,CASSPGLAVDTGELFF
TRBJ1-4,TRBV15,CATSRDRRRDNEKLFF
TRBJ1-1,TRBV19,CASNLDKGGNTEAFF
TRBJ2-5,TRBV3-1/TRBV3-2,CASSTRTSGQETQYF
TRBJ1-1,TRBV5-1,CASSLDRGTEAFF
TRBJ1-1,TRBV7-3,CASSLGTGNTEAFF
TRBJ1-3,TRBV6-5,CASRKPGQGNTIYF
TRBJ2-2,TRBV19,CASSTLTGRTGELFF
TRBJ2-2,TRBV7-3,CASSLDGILNTGELFF
TRBJ2-7,TRBV11-3,CASSSGQGQQYF
TRBJ1-3,TRBV4-1,CASSQAHTGDPIYF
TRBJ1-1,TRBV18,CASSPSSTGVTFF
TRBJ1-5,TRBV3-1/TRBV3-2,CASSQYRTDNQPQHF
TRBJ2-2,TRBV6-5,CASLSRGGELFF
TRBJ1-2,TRBV5-6,CASSSQGAGYGYTF
TRBJ1-1,TRBV12-5,CASGPGQSAKTEAFF
TRBJ2-3,TRBV19,CASSIFGGTDTQYF
TRBJ2-3,TRBV2,CASSDGGPSIYF
TRBJ1-6,TRBV7-6,CASSLAQQNSPLHF
TRBJ1-2,TRBV18,CASSPLDRTDYGYTF
TRBJ2-3,TRBV5-5,CASSPTGLVTDTQYF
TRBJ1-1,TRBV18,CASSPGQGGNTEAFF
TRBJ2-7,TRBV6-2/TRBV6-3,CASSPRRAGDHMGQYF
TRBJ2-1,TRBV19,CASSSGLAGSSYNEQFF
TRBJ1-2,TRBV6-1,CASSDPPSYTF
TRBJ1-1,TRBV6-2/TRBV6-3,CASSFRPDEAFF
TRBJ2-7,TRBV4-1,CASSQVSSGGPTDEQYF